This T cell receptor (beta chain) stems from a study of CXCR3-negative and CXCR3-positive naive CD8 T cells. Points on this clonotype: No antigen is known for it.

UMI-labeled 5' RACE TRB cDNA libraries were prepared from the cells. TCRdb re-called the 5' RACE reads and catalogs CDR3 proteins one per entry, DNA excluded. There are around 81,000 distinct CDR3 sequences in the sample, with 1.6% held by the top ten. Every individual CD8+ T cell subset underwent sorting in triplicate at more than 250,000 cells apiece. Study-wide results and limits: Naive subsets were similarly diverse, while memory CD8+ repertoires were much less diverse. Naive cells that were CXCR3-positive had more hydrophobic TRB CDR3s (compared with CXCR3-negative naive cells).

Sequenced: naive CXCR3- CD8+ T cells from blood. The subset is: CD45RO-CCR7+CD27+CD95- naive CD8+ T cells lacking CXCR3 (TNR3-). The receptor comes from a human donor in good health. Some clones in this sample may be carry-over from other donors' samples.

CDR3 region: CASSLVGEVSEAFF. The V call is TRBV27, the J call TRBJ1-1. In germline, CDR1 is MNHEY, CDR2 SMNVEV (reference sequence). This CDR3 has 14 residues.